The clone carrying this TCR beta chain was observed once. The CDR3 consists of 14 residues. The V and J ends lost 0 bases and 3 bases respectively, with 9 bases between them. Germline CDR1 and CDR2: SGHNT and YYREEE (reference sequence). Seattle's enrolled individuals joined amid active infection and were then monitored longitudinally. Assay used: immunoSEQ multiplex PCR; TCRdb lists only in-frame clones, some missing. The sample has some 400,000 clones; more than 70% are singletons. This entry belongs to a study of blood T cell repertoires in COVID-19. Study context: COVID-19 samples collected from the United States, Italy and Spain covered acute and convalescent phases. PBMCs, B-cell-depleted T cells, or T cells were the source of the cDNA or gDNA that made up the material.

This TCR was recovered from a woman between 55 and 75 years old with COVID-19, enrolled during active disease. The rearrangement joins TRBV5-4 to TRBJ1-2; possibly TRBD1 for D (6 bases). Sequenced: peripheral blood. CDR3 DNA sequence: TGTGCCAGCAGCTTGGGACAGGTCGACTATGGCTACACCTTC. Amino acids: CASSLGQVDYGYTF.